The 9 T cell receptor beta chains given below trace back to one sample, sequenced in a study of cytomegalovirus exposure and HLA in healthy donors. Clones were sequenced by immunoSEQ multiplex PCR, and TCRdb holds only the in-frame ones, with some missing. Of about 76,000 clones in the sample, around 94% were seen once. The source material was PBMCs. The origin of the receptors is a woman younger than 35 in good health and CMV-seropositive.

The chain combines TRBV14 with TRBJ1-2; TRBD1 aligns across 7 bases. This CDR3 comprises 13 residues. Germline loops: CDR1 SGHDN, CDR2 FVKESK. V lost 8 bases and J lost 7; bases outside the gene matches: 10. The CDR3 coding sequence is TGTGCCAGCTTTGGACAGGTGGGGCTTGGCTACACCTTC. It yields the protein CASFGQVGLGYTF.

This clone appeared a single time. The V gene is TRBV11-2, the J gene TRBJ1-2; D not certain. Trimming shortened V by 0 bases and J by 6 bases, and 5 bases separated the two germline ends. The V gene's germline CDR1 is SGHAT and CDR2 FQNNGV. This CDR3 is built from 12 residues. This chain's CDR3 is CASSLELHGYTF. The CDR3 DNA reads TGTGCCAGCAGCTTAGAACTCCATGGCTACACCTTC.

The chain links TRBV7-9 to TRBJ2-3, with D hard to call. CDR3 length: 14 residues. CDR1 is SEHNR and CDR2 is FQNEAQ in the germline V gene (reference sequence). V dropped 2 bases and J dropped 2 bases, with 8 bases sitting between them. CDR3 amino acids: CASSLMSSTDTQYF. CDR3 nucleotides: TGTGCCAGCAGCTTAATGTCCTCCACAGATACGCAGTATTTT. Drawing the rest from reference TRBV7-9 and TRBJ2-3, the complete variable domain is DTGVSQNPRHKITKRGQNVTFRCDPISEHNRLYWYRQTLGQGPEFLTYFQNEAQLEKSRLLSDRFSAERPKGSFSTLEIQRTEQGDSAMYLCASSLMSSTDTQYFGPGTRLTVL.

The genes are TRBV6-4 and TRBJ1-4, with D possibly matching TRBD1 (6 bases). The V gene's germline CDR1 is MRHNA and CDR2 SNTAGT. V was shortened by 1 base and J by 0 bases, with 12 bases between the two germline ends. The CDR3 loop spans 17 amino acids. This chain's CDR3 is CASSDCRGISTNEKLFF. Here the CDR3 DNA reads TGTGCCAGCAGTGACTGTAGGGGGATTTCAACTAATGAAAAACTGTTTTTT.

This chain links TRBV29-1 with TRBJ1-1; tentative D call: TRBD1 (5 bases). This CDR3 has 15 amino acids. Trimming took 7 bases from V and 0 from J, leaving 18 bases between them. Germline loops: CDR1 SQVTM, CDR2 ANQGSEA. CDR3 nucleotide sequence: TGCAGCGGCCGGGAGGCCGGGACGGTGAACACTGAAGCTTTCTTT. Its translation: CSGREAGTVNTEAFF.

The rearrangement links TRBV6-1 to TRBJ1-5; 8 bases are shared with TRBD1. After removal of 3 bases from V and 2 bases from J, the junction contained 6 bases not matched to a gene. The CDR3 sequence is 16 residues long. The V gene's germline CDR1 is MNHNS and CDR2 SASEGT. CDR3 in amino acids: CASSEAGGWRNQPQHF. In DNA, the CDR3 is TGTGCCAGCAGTGAGGCAGGGGGCTGGCGCAATCAGCCCCAGCATTTT.

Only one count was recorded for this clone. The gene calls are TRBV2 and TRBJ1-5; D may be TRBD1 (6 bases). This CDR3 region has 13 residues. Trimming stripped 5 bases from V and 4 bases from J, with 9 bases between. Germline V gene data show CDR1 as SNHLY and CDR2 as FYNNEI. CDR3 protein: CASSLQGNQPQHF. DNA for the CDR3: TGTGCCAGCAGTTTACAGGGAAATCAGCCCCAGCATTTT.

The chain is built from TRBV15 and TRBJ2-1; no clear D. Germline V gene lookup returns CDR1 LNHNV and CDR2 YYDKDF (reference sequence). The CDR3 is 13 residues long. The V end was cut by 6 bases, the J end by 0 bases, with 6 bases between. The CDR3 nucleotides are TGTGCCACCAGGTCGAGCTCCTACAATGAGCAGTTCTTC. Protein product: CATRSSSYNEQFF.

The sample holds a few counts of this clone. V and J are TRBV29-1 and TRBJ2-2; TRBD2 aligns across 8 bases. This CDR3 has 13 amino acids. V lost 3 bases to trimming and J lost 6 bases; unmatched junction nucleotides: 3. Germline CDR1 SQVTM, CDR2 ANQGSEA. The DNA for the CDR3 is TGCAGCGTTGATGCTAGCGGGTCCGGGGAGCTGTTTTTT. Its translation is CSVDASGSGELFF.